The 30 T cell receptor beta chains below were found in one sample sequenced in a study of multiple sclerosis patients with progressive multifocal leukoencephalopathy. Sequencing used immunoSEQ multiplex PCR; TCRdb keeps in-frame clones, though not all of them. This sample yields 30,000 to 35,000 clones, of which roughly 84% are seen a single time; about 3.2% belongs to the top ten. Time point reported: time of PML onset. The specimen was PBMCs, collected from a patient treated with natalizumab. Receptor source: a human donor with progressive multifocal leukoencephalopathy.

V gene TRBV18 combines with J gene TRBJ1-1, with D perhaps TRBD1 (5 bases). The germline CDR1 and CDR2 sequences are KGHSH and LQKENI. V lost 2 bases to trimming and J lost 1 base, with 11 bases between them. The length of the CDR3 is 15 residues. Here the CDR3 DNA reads TGTGCCAGCTCACCATCACTAGACAGGAACACTGAAGCTTTCTTT. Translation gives CASSPSLDRNTEAFF.

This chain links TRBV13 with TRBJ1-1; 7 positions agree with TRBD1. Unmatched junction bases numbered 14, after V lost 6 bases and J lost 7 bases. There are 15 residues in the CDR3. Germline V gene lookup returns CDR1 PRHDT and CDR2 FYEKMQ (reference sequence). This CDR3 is CASSPLGQGDFEAFF. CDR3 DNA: TGTGCCAGCAGTCCTTTGGGGCAGGGGGACTTTGAAGCTTTCTTT.

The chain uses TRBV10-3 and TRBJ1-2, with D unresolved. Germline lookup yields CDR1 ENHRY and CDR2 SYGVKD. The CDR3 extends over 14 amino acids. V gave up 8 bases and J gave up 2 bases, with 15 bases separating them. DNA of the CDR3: TGTGCCATCCATGACGGGTCGATGAACTATGGCTACACCTTC. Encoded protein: CAIHDGSMNYGYTF.

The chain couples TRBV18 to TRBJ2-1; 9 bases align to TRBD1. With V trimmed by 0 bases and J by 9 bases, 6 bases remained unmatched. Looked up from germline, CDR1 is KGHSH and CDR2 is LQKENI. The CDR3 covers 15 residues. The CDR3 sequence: CASSPPGTGYAEQFF. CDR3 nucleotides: TGTGCCAGCTCACCACCGGGGACAGGGTATGCTGAGCAGTTCTTC.

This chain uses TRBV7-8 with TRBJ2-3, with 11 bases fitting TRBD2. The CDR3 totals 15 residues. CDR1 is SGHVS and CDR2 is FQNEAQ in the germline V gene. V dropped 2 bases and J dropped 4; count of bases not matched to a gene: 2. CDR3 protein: CASSLTSGSADTQYF. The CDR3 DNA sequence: TGTGCCAGCAGCTTAACTAGCGGGAGTGCAGATACGCAGTATTTT.

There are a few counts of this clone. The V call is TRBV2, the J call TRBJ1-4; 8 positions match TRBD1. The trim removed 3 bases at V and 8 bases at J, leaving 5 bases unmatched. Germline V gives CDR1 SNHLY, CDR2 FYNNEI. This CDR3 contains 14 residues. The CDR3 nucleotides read TGTGCCAGCAGTGACAGGGGGCGAGGAGAAAAACTGTTTTTT. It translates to CASSDRGRGEKLFF.

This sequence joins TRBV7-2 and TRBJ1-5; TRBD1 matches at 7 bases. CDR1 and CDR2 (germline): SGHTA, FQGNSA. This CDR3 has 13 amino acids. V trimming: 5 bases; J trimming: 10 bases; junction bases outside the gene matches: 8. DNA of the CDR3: TGTGCCAGCAGCGCCACAGGGGAAGGACCCCAGCATTTT. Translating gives CASSATGEGPQHF.

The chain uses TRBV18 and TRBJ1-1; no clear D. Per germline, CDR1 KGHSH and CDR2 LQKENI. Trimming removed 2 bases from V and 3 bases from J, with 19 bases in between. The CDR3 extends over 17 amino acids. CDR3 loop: CASSPRARLNGDTEAFF. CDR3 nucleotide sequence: TGTGCCAGCTCACCAAGGGCCCGCTTGAATGGGGACACTGAAGCTTTCTTT.

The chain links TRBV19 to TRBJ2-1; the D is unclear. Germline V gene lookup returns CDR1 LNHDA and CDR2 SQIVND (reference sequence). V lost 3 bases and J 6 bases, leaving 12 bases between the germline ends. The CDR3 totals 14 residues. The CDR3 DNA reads TGTGCCAGTAGTATGGGTAGGGCTAGCAATGAGCAGTTCTTC. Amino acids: CASSMGRASNEQFF.

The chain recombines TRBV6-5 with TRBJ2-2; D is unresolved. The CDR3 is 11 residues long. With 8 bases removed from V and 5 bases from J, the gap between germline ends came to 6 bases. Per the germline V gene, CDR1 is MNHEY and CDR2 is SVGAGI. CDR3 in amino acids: CASSFTGELFF. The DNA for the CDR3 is TGTGCCAGCTCGTTTACCGGGGAGCTGTTTTTT.

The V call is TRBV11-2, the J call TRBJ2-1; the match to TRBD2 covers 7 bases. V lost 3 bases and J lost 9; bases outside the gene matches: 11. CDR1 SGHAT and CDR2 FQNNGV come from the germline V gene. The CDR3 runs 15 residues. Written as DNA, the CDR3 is TGTGCCAGCAGCTTTGCGGGAGTGGCTCTTGGTGAGCAGTTCTTC. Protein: CASSFAGVALGEQFF.

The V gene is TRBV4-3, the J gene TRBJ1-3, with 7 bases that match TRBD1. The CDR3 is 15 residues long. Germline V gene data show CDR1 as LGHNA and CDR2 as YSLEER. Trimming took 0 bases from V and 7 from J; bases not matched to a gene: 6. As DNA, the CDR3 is TGCGCCAGCAGCCAAGATAGGGGACAGCTCAACACCATATATTTT. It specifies CASSQDRGQLNTIYF.

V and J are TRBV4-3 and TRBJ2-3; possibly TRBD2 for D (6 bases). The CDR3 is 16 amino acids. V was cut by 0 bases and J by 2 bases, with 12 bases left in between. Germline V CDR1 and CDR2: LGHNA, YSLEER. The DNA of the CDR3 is TGCGCCAGCAGCCAAGATCTGGCGGGACCCACAGATACGCAGTATTTT. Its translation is CASSQDLAGPTDTQYF.

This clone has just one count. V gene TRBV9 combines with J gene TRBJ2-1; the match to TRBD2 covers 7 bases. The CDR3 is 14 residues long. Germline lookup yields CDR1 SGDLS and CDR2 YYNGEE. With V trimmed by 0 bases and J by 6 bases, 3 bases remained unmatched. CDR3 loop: CASSVGGGSNEQFF. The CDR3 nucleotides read TGTGCCAGCAGCGTAGGGGGCGGGAGCAATGAGCAGTTCTTC.

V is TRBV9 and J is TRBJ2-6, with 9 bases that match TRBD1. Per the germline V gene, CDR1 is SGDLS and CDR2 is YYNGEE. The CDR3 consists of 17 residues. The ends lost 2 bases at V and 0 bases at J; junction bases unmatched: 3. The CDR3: CASSVGQGSSGANVLTF. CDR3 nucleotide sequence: TGTGCCAGCAGCGTCGGACAGGGGAGCTCTGGGGCCAACGTCCTGACTTTC.

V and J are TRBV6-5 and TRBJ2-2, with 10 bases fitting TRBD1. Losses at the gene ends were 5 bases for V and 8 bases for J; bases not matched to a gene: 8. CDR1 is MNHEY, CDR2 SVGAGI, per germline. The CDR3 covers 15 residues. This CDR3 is CASSRTGGRSGELFF. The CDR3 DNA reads TGTGCCAGCAGTCGGACAGGGGGACGTTCGGGGGAGCTGTTTTTT.

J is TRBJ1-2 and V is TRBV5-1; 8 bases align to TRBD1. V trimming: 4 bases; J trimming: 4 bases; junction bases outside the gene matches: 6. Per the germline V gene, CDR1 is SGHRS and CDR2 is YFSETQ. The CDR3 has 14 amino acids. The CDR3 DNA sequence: TGCGCCAGCAGCGCGGGACAGGTCGGCTATGGCTACACCTTC. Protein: CASSAGQVGYGYTF.

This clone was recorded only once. The CDR3 loop is CASSQVRTESTDTQYF. The CDR3 coding sequence is TGCGCCAGCAGCCAAGTCCGAACAGAGAGCACAGATACGCAGTATTTT. The chain combines TRBV4-3 with TRBJ2-3; D gene unclear. From germline, CDR1 is LGHNA and CDR2 YSLEER. This CDR3 is built from 16 residues. The V end was cut by 1 base, the J end by 0 bases, with 11 bases between.

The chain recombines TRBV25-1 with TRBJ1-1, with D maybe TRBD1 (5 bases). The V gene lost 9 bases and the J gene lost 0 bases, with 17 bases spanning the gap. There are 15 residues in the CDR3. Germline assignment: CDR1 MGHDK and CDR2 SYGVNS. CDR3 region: CASEPGNNMNTEAFF. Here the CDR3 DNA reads TGTGCCAGTGAACCAGGGAATAACATGAACACTGAAGCTTTCTTT.

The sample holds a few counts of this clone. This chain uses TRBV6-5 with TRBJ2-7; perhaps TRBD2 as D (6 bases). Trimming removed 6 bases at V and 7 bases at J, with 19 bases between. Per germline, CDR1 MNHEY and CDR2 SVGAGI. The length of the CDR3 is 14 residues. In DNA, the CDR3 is TGTGCCAGCAGCCGCTTGACGGGAGCCAGAGAGCAGTACTTC. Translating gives CASSRLTGAREQYF.

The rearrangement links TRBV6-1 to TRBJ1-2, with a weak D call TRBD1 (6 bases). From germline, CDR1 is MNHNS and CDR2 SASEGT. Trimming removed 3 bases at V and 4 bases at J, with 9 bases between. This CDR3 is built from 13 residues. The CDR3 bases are TGTGCCAGCAGTGATAGGGGGGGCTATGGCTACACCTTC. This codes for CASSDRGGYGYTF.

For the CDR3, the DNA is TGTGCCAGCACCAAAGAGGCCCTCCCCCGATTGAACACTGAAGCTTTCTTT. Translated, it gives CASTKEALPRLNTEAFF. V is TRBV7-9 and J is TRBJ1-1, with unresolved D. CDR1 is SEHNR and CDR2 is FQNEAQ in the germline V gene (reference sequence). Trimming pared 7 bases from V and 0 bases from J, leaving 21 bases between. CDR3 length equals 17 residues. The full variable domain, completed using reference TRBV7-9 and TRBJ1-1, is DTGVSQNPRHKITKRGQNVTFRCDPISEHNRLYWYRQTLGQGPEFLTYFQNEAQLEKSRLLSDRFSAERPKGSFSTLEIQRTEQGDSAMYLCASTKEALPRLNTEAFFGQGTRLTVV.

The DNA for the CDR3 is TGTGCCGGGACTAGCGGAAGCACAGATACGCAGTATTTT. Translating gives CAGTSGSTDTQYF. The V call is TRBV6-1, the J call TRBJ2-3; 11 bases align to TRBD2. Germline CDR1 is MNHNS and CDR2 is SASEGT. The trim removed 11 bases at V and 0 bases at J, leaving 1 base unmatched. The CDR3 has 13 residues.

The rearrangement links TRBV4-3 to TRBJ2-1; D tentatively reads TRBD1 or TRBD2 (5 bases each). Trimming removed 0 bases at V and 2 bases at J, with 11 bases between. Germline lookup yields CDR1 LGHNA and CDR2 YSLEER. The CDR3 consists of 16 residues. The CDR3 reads CASSQDWGNAYNEQFF. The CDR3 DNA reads TGCGCCAGCAGCCAAGATTGGGGGAACGCCTACAATGAGCAGTTCTTC.

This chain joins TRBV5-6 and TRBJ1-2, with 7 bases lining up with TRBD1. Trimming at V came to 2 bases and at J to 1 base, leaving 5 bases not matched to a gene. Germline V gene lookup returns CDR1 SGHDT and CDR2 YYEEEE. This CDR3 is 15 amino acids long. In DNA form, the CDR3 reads TGTGCCAGCAGCTTCACACAGGGGTTTAACTATGGCTACACCTTC. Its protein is CASSFTQGFNYGYTF.

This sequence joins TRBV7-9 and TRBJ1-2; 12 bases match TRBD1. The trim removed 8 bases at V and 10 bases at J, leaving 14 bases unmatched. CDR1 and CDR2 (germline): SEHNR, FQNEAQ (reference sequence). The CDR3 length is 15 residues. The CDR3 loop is CASGSMTGTGGTYTF. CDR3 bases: TGTGCCAGCGGTTCCATGACCGGGACAGGGGGCACCTACACCTTC.

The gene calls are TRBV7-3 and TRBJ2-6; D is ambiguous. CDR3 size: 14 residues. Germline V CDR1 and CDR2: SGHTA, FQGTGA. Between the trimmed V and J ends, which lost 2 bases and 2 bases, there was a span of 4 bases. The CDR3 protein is CASSLGAGANVLTF. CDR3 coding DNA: TGTGCCAGCAGCTTAGGGGCTGGGGCCAACGTCCTGACTTTC.

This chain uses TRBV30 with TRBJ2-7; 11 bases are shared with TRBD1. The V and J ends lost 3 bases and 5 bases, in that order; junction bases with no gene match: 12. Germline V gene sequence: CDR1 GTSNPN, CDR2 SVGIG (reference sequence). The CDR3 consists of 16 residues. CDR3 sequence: CAWRPLRTGGTDEQYF. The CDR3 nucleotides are TGTGCCTGGAGACCCCTTCGGACAGGGGGCACGGACGAGCAGTACTTC.

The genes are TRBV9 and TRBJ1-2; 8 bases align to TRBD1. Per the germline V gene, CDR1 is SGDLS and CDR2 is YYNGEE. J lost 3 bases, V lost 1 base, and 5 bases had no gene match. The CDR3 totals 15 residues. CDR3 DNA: TGTGCCAGCAGCGTAACGGACAGGGTACACTATGGCTACACCTTC. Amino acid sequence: CASSVTDRVHYGYTF. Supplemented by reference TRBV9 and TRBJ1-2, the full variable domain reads DSGVTQTPKHLITATGQRVTLRCSPRSGDLSVYWYQQSLDQGLQFLIQYYNGEERAKGNILERFSAQQFPDLHSELNLSSLELGDSALYFCASSVTDRVHYGYTFGSGTRLTVV.

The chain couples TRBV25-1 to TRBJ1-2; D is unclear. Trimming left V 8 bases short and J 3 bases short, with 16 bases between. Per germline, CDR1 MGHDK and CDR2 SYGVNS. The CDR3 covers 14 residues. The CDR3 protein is CASSSLVGDYGYTF. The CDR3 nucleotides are TGTGCCAGCTCTTCCCTCGTTGGAGACTATGGCTACACCTTC.